One and the same sample provided the 23 T cell receptor beta chains below, sequenced in a study of Tregs in tolerant kidney transplant recipients. Mixed chimerism was transient after nonmyeloablative marrow transplants from related graft donors. Measured with immunoSEQ multiplex PCR; TCRdb has only the in-frame clones, and not every one. The table lists 15,000 or so clones, with approximately 27% in the top ten. Sequenced material: CD8+ T cells from blood (PBMCs), taken 6 months after the transplant. These receptors all stem from a human patient who received a combined kidney and bone marrow transplant. Some T cells may have originated in the graft donor.

As for this clone: The observed sequence ends 3 residues before the CDR3 terminus, with the missing tail filled in from the germline J gene. V gene TRBV5-6 combines with J gene TRBJ2-7; a weak D match, TRBD2 (6 bases). V dropped 3 bases and J dropped 5 bases, with 15 bases sitting between them. Looked up from germline, CDR1 is SGHDT and CDR2 is YYEEEE. This CDR3 contains 14 residues. CDR3 residues: CASSYAPGGDEQYF. Partial CDR3 DNA: TGTGCCAGCAGCTACGCCCCCGGGGGTGACGAG. The full variable domain, its missing parts supplied by reference TRBV5-6 and TRBJ2-7, is DAGVTQSPTHLIKTRGQQVTLRCSPKSGHDTVSWYQQALGQGPQFIFQYYEEEERQRGNFPDRFSGHQFPNYSSELNVNALLLGDSALYLCASSYAPGGDEQYFGPGTRLTVT.

The sequenced CDR3 bases are TGTGCCAGCAGCTTCCCAGGGGAAGGAAACACC. Its translation is CASSFPGEGNT. The whole CDR3 protein is CASSFPGEGNTIYF. The V and J genes are TRBV5-6 and TRBJ1-3; D possibly corresponds to TRBD1 (6 bases). The missing CDR3 end, 3 residues past where the read stops, is filled in from the germline J gene. Trimming stripped 2 bases from V and 4 bases from J, with 10 bases between. Germline-derived CDR1 and CDR2 are SGHDT and YYEEEE. The CDR3 extends over 14 amino acids.

On this clone: The read comes to an end 3 residues before the CDR3 does, leaving the germline J gene to fill in the end. The rearrangement uses TRBV11-2 and TRBJ2-7; D possibly corresponds to TRBD1 (6 bases). This CDR3 contains 14 residues. V was pared by 1 base and J by 3 bases, with 10 bases between. In germline, CDR1 is SGHAT, CDR2 FQNNGV. CDR3 amino acids: CASSLGGGSYEQYF. Incomplete CDR3 DNA: TGTGCCAGCAGCTTAGGAGGGGGAAGCTACGAG.

Remarks on this clone: The CDR3 end lies 3 residues beyond the end of the read and is filled in from the germline J gene. The rearrangement links TRBV5-1 to TRBJ2-7, with TRBD1 as a possible D gene (6 bases). This CDR3 comprises 13 residues. CDR1 and CDR2 from the germline V gene are SGHRS and YFSETQ. The V end lost 7 bases, the J end lost 2 bases, and 13 bases lay between the germline ends. CDR3 bases read: TGCGCCAGCCAGGACAGCCTAACCTACGAG. Its translation is CASQDSLTYE. The entire CDR3 reads CASQDSLTYEQYF.

To note about this clone: The CDR3 end is not reached by the read, which stops 3 residues before it; the germline J gene fills it in. V is TRBV6-1 and J is TRBJ2-3; D possibly corresponds to TRBD2 (7 bases). The CDR3 spans 18 residues. V was trimmed by 2 bases and J by 2 bases, leaving 20 bases between them. Per germline, CDR1 MNHNS and CDR2 SASEGT. The CDR3 protein is CASSEKGEGQGITDTQYF. The CDR3 DNA, read in part, is TGTGCCAGCAGTGAAAAAGGGGAGGGGCAGGGGATCACAGATACG.

As to this clone: From the germline J gene comes the end of the CDR3, since the read stops 3 residues before it. The chain couples TRBV7-2 to TRBJ2-3; D unresolved. V was shortened by 4 bases and J by 4 bases, with 15 bases between the two germline ends. Germline lookup yields CDR1 SGHTA and CDR2 FQGNSA. The CDR3 contains 15 residues. The sequenced CDR3 bases are TGTGCCAGCAGCTCGTCTCAAGGGCCGGCAGATACG. This translates into CASSSSQGPADT. The full CDR3 is CASSSSQGPADTQYF.

Turning to this clone: The sequence runs out 3 residues before the end of the CDR3; the remainder is reconstructed from the germline J gene. The chain links TRBV5-1 to TRBJ2-7; maybe TRBD2 (6 bases). Trimming took off 2 bases at V and 0 bases at J, with 9 bases between the two ends. CDR1 SGHRS and CDR2 YFSETQ come from the germline V gene. This CDR3 has 14 amino acids. Incomplete CDR3 DNA: TGCGCCAGCAGCTTTTTAGCGGACTCCTACGAG. Translation gives CASSFLADSYE. The full CDR3 is CASSFLADSYEQYF.

About this clone itself: The read comes to an end 3 residues before the CDR3 does, leaving the germline J gene to fill in the end. The chain carries TRBV7-7 and TRBJ2-1; D is perhaps TRBD2 (6 bases). V lost 2 bases and J 6 bases, leaving 14 bases between the germline ends. Germline lookup yields CDR1 SSHAT and CDR2 FNYEAQ (reference sequence). This CDR3 has 15 residues. This CDR3 is CASSLSLAVANEQFF. The sequenced part of the CDR3 DNA is TGTGCCAGCAGCTTATCACTAGCCGTGGCCAATGAG.

Regarding this clone: The CDR3 is cut off 3 residues early in the read; its end comes from the germline J gene. The V gene is TRBV29-1, the J gene TRBJ2-5, with TRBD2 as a possible D gene (5 bases). In germline, CDR1 is SQVTM, CDR2 ANQGSEA. V was trimmed by 6 bases and J by 3 bases, leaving 17 bases between them. CDR3 length: 14 amino acids. CDR3 DNA, as far as it was read: TGCAGCGTCCCCTACGACTATTCTAAAGAGACC. This translates into CSVPYDYSKET. The CDR3 as a whole reads CSVPYDYSKETQYF. The whole variable domain, remainder taken from reference TRBV29-1 and TRBJ2-5, is SAVISQKPSRDICQRGTSLTIQCQVDSQVTMMFWYRQQPGQSLTLIATANQGSEATYESGFVIDKFPISRPNLTFSTLTVSNMSPEDSSIYLCSVPYDYSKETQYFGPGTRLLVL.

Concerning this clone itself: The CDR3 is cut off 3 residues early in the read; its end comes from the germline J gene. The V call is TRBV4-1, the J call TRBJ2-4, with a tentative D call TRBD1 (5 bases). This CDR3 has 12 residues. Germline-derived CDR1 and CDR2 are MGHRA and YSYEKL. The CDR3 region is CASKGRNETQYF. Incomplete CDR3 DNA: TGCGCCAGCAAGGGGCGGAACGAGACT.

With regard to this clone: The read stops 3 residues short of the end of the CDR3; the missing end is completed from the germline J gene. The V gene is TRBV19, the J gene TRBJ2-7; D may correspond to TRBD1 or TRBD2 (5 bases each). This CDR3 contains 15 residues. The V gene lost 6 bases and the J gene lost 3 bases, with 18 bases spanning the gap. Germline V gene data show CDR1 as LNHDA and CDR2 as SQIVND (reference sequence). The CDR3 spells CASSKGSERLYEQYF. CDR3 DNA, as far as it was read: TGTGCCAGTAGCAAGGGGAGTGAAAGACTCTACGAG.

Turning to this clone: The read ends 3 residues shy of where the CDR3 ends; the end is completed using the germline J gene. V gene TRBV7-2 combines with J gene TRBJ2-2; TRBD2 matches 7 bases. With V trimmed by 6 bases and J by 7 bases, 11 bases remained unmatched. The CDR3 is 15 residues long. Germline loops: CDR1 SGHTA, CDR2 FQGNSA. This CDR3 reads CASSYAGEKGGELFF. The part of the CDR3 DNA that was read is TGTGCCAGCAGTTACGCGGGAGAGAAGGGCGGGGAG.

Remarks on this clone: The read is 3 residues too short to cover the CDR3 end, so that end is filled in from the germline J gene. The rearrangement uses TRBV5-4 and TRBJ2-5; TRBD2 matches 13 bases. J was trimmed by 5 bases and V by 1 base; bases with no gene match: 2. The CDR3 loop spans 15 amino acids. Germline assignment: CDR1 SGHNT and CDR2 YYREEE (reference sequence). CDR3 protein: CASSLWGLAGETQYF. The CDR3 bases that were read are TGTGCCAGCAGCTTGTGGGGACTAGCGGGGGAGACC.

Concerning this clone itself: The read ends 3 residues before the CDR3 terminus; that terminus is restored from the germline J gene. This chain connects TRBV5-1 to TRBJ2-4; 11 bases are a match to TRBD2. This CDR3 is built from 14 residues. Germline values: CDR1 SGHRS, CDR2 YFSETQ. The CDR3 loop is CASTGLAGGHDQYF. The sequenced part of the CDR3 DNA is TGCGCCAGCACGGGTTTAGCGGGGGGGCACGAT.

Worth noting for this clone: The read stops 3 residues short of the end of the CDR3; the missing end is completed from the germline J gene. This chain links TRBV19 with TRBJ1-2; D is possibly TRBD1 (6 bases). Germline V gives CDR1 LNHDA, CDR2 SQIVND (reference sequence). This CDR3 spans 14 amino acids. The CDR3 bases that were read are TGTGCCAGTAGTGAGGGGGACCCCTCCTACGAC. Translation gives CASSEGDPSYD. The full CDR3 protein reads CASSEGDPSYDYTF.

Concerning this clone itself: The CDR3 end is not reached by the read, which stops 3 residues before it; the germline J gene fills it in. This chain uses TRBV18 with TRBJ2-1; a possible D gene is TRBD1 (5 bases). CDR3 length: 13 amino acids. The V end was cut by 6 bases, the J end by 8 bases, with 14 bases between. Germline CDR1 and CDR2: KGHSH and LQKENI. The CDR3 bases that were read are TGTGCCAGCTCGCCAGGGTCTAGGCATGAG. This codes for CASSPGSRHE. The full-length CDR3 reads as CASSPGSRHEQFF.

As concerns this clone: Read coverage stops 3 residues before the CDR3 terminus; the germline J gene supplies the remainder. The rearrangement joins TRBV29-1 to TRBJ2-5, with TRBD1 matching 9 bases. CDR3 size: 16 residues. The junction had 10 bases not matched to a gene; V was cut back by 3 bases and J by 2 bases. Germline loops: CDR1 SQVTM, CDR2 ANQGSEA. The CDR3 sequence is CSVDWGQGVIQETQYF. CDR3 bases read: TGCAGCGTTGACTGGGGACAGGGCGTAATACAAGAGACC. The entire variable domain, with the rest obtained from reference TRBV29-1 and TRBJ2-5, is as follows: SAVISQKPSRDICQRGTSLTIQCQVDSQVTMMFWYRQQPGQSLTLIATANQGSEATYESGFVIDKFPISRPNLTFSTLTVSNMSPEDSSIYLCSVDWGQGVIQETQYFGPGTRLLVL.

As concerns this clone: The read stops 3 residues short of the end of the CDR3; the missing end is completed from the germline J gene. V is TRBV5-6 and J is TRBJ1-5; 7 bases match TRBD1. Trimming at V came to 7 bases and at J to 3 bases, leaving 10 bases not matched to a gene. The CDR3 extends over 15 amino acids. In germline, CDR1 is SGHDT, CDR2 YYEEEE. The sequenced part of the CDR3 DNA is TGTGCCAGCGGCCCCGGGACAGACCTCAATCAGCCC. It specifies CASGPGTDLNQP. The whole CDR3 reads CASGPGTDLNQPQHF.

To note about this clone: The CDR3 goes on 3 residues after the read ends, and that part is filled in from the germline J gene. The chain has TRBV7-2 and TRBJ2-6, with no clear D. CDR1 and CDR2 (germline): SGHTA, FQGNSA. The V gene lost 0 bases and the J gene lost 1 base, with 7 bases spanning the gap. This CDR3 has 16 residues. The sequenced CDR3 bases are TGTGCCAGCAGCTTAGCGTACGGGTCTGGGGCCAACGTC. Residues: CASSLAYGSGANV. The full CDR3 is CASSLAYGSGANVLTF.

Remarks on this clone: The read ends 3 residues shy of where the CDR3 ends; the end is completed using the germline J gene. The rearrangement uses TRBV7-7 and TRBJ1-1, with 8 bases matching TRBD1. The trim removed 5 bases at V and 0 bases at J, leaving 11 bases unmatched. Germline V gene sequence: CDR1 SSHAT, CDR2 FNYEAQ (reference sequence). The CDR3 contains 17 residues. This chain's CDR3 is CASSQRQGRLMNTEAFF. CDR3 DNA (partial): TGTGCCAGCAGCCAACGACAGGGGCGACTCATGAACACTGAA.

Comment on this clone: The sequenced fragment ends 3 residues before the CDR3 boundary, so the rest is inferred from the germline J gene. The chain employs TRBV11-2 and TRBJ2-1; possibly TRBD2 for D (6 bases). Trimming shortened V by 5 bases and J by 7 bases, and 12 bases separated the two germline ends. The CDR3 runs 13 residues. Germline CDR1 SGHAT, CDR2 FQNNGV. The CDR3 loop reads CASSPRGINEQFF. The part of the CDR3 DNA that was read is TGTGCCAGCAGCCCACGGGGGATAAATGAG.

With respect to this clone: The read ends 3 residues early relative to the CDR3; the germline J gene fills the gap. The chain employs TRBV7-6 and TRBJ2-5, with 9 bases that match TRBD2. Germline loops: CDR1 SGHVS, CDR2 FNYEAQ. The CDR3 is made up of 16 amino acids. CDR3 loop: CASSPVLAGNTDTQYF. CDR3 DNA, as far as it was read: TGTGCCAGCAGCCCGGTGCTAGCGGGGAACACAGATACC.

Regarding this clone: The read ends 3 residues shy of where the CDR3 ends; the end is completed using the germline J gene. This chain uses TRBV11-2 with TRBJ2-2; maybe TRBD1 (5 bases). V lost 5 bases to trimming and J lost 7 bases, with 11 bases between them. The germline V gene has CDR1 SGHAT and CDR2 FQNNGV. The CDR3 consists of 13 residues. Partial CDR3 DNA: TGTGCCAGCAGCCCTAGTCAGGGCGGGGAG. Translating it yields CASSPSQGGE. The whole CDR3 is CASSPSQGGELFF.